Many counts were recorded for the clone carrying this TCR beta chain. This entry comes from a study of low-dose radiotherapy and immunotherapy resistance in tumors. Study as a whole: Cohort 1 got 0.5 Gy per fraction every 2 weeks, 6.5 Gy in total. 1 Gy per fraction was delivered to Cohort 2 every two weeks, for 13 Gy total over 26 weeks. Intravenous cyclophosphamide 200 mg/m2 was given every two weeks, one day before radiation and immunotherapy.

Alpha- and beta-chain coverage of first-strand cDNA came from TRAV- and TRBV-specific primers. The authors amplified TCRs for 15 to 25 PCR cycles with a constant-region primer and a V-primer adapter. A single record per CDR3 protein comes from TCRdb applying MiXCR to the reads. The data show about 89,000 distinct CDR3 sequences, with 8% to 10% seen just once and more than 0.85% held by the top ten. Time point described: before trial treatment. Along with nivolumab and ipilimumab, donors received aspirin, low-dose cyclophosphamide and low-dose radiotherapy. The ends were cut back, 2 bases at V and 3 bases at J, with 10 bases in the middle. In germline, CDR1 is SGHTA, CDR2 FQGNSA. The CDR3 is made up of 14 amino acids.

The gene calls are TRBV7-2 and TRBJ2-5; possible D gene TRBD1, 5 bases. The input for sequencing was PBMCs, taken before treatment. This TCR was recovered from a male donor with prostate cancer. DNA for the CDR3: TGTGCCAGCAGCTTAACCAGGGTCGAAGAGACCCAGTACTTC. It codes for CASSLTRVEETQYF.